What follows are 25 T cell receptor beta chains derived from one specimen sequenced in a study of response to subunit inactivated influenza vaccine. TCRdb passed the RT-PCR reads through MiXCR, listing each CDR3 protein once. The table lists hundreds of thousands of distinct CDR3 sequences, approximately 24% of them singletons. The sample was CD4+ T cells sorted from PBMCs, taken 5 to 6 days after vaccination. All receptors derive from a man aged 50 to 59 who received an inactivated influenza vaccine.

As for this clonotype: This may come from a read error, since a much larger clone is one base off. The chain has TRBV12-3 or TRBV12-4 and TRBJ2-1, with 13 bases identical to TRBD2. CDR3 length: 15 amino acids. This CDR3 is CASSLTSGGRWEQLF. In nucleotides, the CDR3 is TGTGCCAGCAGCCTGACTAGCGGGGGGCGGTGGGAGCAGTTATTC.

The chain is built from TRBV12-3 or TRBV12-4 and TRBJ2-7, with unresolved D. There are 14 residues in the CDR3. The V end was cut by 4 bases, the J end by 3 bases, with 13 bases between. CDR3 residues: CASSSSPRNYEQYF. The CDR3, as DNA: TGTGCCAGCAGTTCCAGTCCTAGGAACTACGAGCAGTACTTC.

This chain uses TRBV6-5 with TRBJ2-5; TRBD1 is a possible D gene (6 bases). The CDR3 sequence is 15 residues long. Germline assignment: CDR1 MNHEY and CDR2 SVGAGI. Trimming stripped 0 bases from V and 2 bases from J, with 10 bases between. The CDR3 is CASSYSKGVQETQYF. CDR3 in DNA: TGTGCCAGCAGTTACTCGAAGGGGGTACAAGAGACCCAGTACTTC.

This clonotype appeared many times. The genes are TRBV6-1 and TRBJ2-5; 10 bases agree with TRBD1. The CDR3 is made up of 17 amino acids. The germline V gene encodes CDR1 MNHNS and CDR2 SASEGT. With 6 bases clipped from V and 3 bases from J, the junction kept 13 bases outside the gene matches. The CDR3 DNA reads TGTGCCAGCAGGGCCGGGACAGGGGTCCACAAGAAAGAGACCCAGTACTTC. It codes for CASRAGTGVHKKETQYF.

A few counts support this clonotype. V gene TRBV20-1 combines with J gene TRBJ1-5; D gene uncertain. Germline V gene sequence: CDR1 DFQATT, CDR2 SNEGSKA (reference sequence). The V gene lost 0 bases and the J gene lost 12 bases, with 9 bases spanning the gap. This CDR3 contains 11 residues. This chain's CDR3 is CSARDPPGQHF. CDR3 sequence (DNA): TGCAGTGCTAGAGACCCTCCGGGCCAGCATTTT.

CDR3 amino acids: CASSFRTNTEAFF. In DNA form, the CDR3 reads TGTGCCAGCAGTTTTAGGACGAACACTGAAGCTTTCTTT. The V and J genes are TRBV12-3 or TRBV12-4 and TRBJ1-1; no reliable D call. The CDR3 runs to 13 residues. The ends were cut back, 3 bases at V and 1 base at J, with 6 bases in the middle.

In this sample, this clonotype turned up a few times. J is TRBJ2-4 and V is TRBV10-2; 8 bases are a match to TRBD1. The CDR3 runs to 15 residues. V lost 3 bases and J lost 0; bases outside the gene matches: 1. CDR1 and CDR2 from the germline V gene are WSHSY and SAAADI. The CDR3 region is CASSDRGPAKNIQYF. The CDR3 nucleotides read TGCGCCAGCAGTGACAGGGGGCCAGCCAAAAACATTCAGTACTTC.

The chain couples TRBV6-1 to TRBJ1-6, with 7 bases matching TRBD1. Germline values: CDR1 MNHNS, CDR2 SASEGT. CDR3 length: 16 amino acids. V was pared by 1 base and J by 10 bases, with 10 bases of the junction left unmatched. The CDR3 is CASSEGSGGLGSPLHF. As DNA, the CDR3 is TGTGCCAGCAGTGAAGGTTCAGGGGGTTTAGGGTCACCCCTCCACTTT.

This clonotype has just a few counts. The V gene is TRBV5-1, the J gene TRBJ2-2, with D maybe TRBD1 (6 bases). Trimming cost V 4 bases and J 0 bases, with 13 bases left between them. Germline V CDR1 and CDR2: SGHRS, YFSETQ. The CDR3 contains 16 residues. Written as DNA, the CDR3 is TGCGCCAGCAGCATGAGGACAGCCGCGAACACCGGGGAGCTGTTTTTT. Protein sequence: CASSMRTAANTGELFF.

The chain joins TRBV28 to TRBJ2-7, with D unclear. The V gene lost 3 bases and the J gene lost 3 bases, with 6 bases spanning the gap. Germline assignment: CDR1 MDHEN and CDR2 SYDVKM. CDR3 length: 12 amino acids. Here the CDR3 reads CASSFGYYEQYF. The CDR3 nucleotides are TGTGCCAGCAGTTTTGGCTACTACGAGCAGTACTTC.

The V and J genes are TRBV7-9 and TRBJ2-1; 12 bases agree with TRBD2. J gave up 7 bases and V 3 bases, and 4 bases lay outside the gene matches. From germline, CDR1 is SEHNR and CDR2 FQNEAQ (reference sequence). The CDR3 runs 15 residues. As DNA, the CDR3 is TGTGCCAGCAGCTTGGCTAGCGGGAGGGTGAATGAGCAGTTCTTC. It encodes CASSLASGRVNEQFF.

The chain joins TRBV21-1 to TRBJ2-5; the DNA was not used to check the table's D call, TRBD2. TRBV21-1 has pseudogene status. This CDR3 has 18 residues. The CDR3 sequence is CASSKGRLIGLTIETQYF. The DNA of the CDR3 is TGTGCCAGCAGCAAAGGGAGATTGATAGGACTAACTATTGAGACCCAGTACTTC.

The CDR3 loop is CASSGALRQGYEQYF. In DNA, the CDR3 is TGTGCCAGCAGTGGGGCTCTCAGACAGGGGTACGAGCAGTACTTC. The V gene is TRBV6-1, the J gene TRBJ2-7; the match to TRBD1 covers 8 bases. Germline V gene lookup returns CDR1 MNHNS and CDR2 SASEGT. V lost 4 bases, J lost 4 bases, and 9 bases stayed unmatched. This CDR3 has 15 amino acids.

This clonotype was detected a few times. The DNA for the CDR3 is TGCGCCAGCAGCCAAGATGACAGGGGTGGTGAAAAACTGTTTTTT. This codes for CASSQDDRGGEKLFF. The chain links TRBV4-1 to TRBJ1-4, with 8 bases matching TRBD1. The germline gives CDR1 MGHRA, CDR2 YSYEKL. The CDR3 has 15 residues. Unmatched junction bases numbered 4, after V lost 0 bases and J lost 7 bases.

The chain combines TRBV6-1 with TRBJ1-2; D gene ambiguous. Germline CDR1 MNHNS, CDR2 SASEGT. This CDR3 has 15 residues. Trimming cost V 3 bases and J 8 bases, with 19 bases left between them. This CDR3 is CASSDEQSYYGGYTF. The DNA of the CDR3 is TGTGCCAGCAGTGATGAACAGTCCTACTATGGCGGCTACACCTTC.

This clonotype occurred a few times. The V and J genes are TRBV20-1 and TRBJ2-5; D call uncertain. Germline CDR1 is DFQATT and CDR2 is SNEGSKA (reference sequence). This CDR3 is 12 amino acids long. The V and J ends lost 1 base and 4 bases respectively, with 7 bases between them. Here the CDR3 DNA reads TGCAGTGCTAGAGTGCTTGCAGAGACCCAGTACTTC. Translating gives CSARVLAETQYF.

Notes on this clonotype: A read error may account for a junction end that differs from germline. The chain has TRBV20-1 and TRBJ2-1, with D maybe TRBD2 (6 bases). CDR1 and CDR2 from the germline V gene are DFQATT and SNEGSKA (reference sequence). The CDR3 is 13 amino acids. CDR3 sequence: CSPSASSYNEQFF. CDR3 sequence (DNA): TGCAGTCCTAGCGCGAGCTCCTACAATGAGCAGTTCTTC.

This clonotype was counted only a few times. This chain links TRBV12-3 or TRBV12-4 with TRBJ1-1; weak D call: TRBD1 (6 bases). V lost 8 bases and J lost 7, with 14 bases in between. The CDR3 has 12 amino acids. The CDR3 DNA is TGTGCCAGCCAGGGGATCTGGGGTGAAGCTTTCTTT. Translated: CASQGIWGEAFF.

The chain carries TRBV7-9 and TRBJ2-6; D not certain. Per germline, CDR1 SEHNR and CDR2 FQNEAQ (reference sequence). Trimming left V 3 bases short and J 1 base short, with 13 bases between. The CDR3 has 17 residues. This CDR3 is CASSFAELRSGANVLTF. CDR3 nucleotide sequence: TGTGCCAGCAGCTTTGCGGAGCTGAGGTCTGGGGCCAACGTCCTGACTTTC.

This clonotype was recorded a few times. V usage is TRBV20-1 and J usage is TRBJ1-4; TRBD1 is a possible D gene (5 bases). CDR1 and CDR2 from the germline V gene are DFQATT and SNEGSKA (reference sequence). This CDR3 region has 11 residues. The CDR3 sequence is CMSGTREKLFF. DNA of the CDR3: TGCATGTCGGGGACTCGTGAAAAACTGTTTTTT.

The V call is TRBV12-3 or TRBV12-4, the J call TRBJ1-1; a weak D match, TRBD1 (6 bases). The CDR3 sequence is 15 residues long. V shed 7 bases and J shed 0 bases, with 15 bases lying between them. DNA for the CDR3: TGTGCCAGCATCCGGGGGGGGGCCATGAACACTGAAGCTTTCTTT. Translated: CASIRGGAMNTEAFF.

The CDR3 DNA is TGTGCCAGCAGTTACTGGAGGGGCCGAAACACCGGGGAGCTGTTTTTT. Amino acids: CASSYWRGRNTGELFF. The chain has TRBV6-5 and TRBJ2-2; maybe TRBD2 (6 bases). Trimming removed 1 base from V and 2 bases from J, with 11 bases in between. Germline CDR1 is MNHEY and CDR2 is SVGAGI. CDR3 length equals 16 residues.

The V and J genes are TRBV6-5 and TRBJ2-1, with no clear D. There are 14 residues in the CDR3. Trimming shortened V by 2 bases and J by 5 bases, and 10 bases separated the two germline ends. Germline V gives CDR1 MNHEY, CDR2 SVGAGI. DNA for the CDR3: TGTGCCAGCAGTTACAGGCCAGCAGACAATGAGCAGTTCTTC. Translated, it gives CASSYRPADNEQFF.

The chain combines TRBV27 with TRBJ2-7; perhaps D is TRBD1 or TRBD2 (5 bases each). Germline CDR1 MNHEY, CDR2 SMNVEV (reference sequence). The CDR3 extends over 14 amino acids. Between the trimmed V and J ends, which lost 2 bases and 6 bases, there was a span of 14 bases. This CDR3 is CASSLMKAGTEQYF. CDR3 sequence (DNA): TGTGCCAGCAGTTTAATGAAGGCAGGGACCGAGCAGTACTTC.

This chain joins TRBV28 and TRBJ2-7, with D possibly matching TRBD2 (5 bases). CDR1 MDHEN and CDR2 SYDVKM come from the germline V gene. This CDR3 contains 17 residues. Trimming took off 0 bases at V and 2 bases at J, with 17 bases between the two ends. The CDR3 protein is CASSLWPSGRRPYEQYF. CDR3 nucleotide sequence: TGTGCCAGCAGTTTATGGCCCAGCGGACGGAGACCCTACGAGCAGTACTTC.